The 24 T cell receptor beta chains in this list originate from one sample, sequenced in a study of blood T cell repertoires in COVID-19. Generated by immunoSEQ multiplex PCR, the TCRdb table keeps only in-frame clones and is missing some. The sample has 180,000 or so clones, around 85% seen once; the top ten hold about 9.1%. Specimen: peripheral blood. These receptors originate from a woman aged 80 or over with acute or convalescent COVID-19.

The J gene is TRBJ2-7, the V gene TRBV11-2; D possibly corresponds to TRBD2 (5 bases). This CDR3 is 15 amino acids long. Germline values: CDR1 SGHAT, CDR2 FQNNGV. V gave up 3 bases and J gave up 5 bases, with 17 bases separating them. The CDR3 sequence is CASSLARLGADEQYF. The CDR3 nucleotides are TGTGCCAGCAGCTTGGCCCGGTTGGGAGCTGACGAGCAGTACTTC.

This clone was counted once. The genes are TRBV14 and TRBJ2-1; D is ambiguous. Germline CDR1 SGHDN, CDR2 FVKESK. The CDR3 consists of 14 residues. Trimming removed 4 bases from V and 8 bases from J, with 15 bases in between. CDR3: CASSPPNSFDEQFF. Here the CDR3 DNA reads TGTGCCAGCAGCCCCCCGAATAGCTTCGATGAGCAGTTCTTC. The whole variable domain, remainder taken from reference TRBV14 and TRBJ2-1, is EAGVTQFPSHSVIEKGQTVTLRCDPISGHDNLYWYRRVMGKEIKFLLHFVKESKQDESGMPNNRFLAERTGGTYSTLKVQPAELEDSGVYFCASSPPNSFDEQFFGPGTRLTVL.

V is TRBV19 and J is TRBJ1-2; TRBD1 matches 8 bases. V trimming: 9 bases; J trimming: 2 bases; junction bases outside the gene matches: 2. The length of the CDR3 is 12 residues. Per the germline V gene, CDR1 is LNHDA and CDR2 is SQIVND (reference sequence). CDR3 amino acids: CASGDRNYGYTF. In nucleotides, the CDR3 is TGTGCCAGCGGGGACAGGAACTATGGCTACACCTTC.

This rearrangement joins TRBV9 to TRBJ2-1; 14 bases map to TRBD2. Germline V gene data show CDR1 as SGDLS and CDR2 as YYNGEE. CDR3 size: 16 residues. The trim removed 0 bases at V and 6 bases at J, leaving 2 bases unmatched. The CDR3 reads CASSVGLAGGTNEQFF. The CDR3 DNA sequence: TGTGCCAGCAGCGTAGGACTAGCGGGAGGGACCAATGAGCAGTTCTTC. Full variable domain (remainder filled in from reference TRBV9 and TRBJ2-1): DSGVTQTPKHLITATGQRVTLRCSPRSGDLSVYWYQQSLDQGLQFLIQYYNGEERAKGNILERFSAQQFPDLHSELNLSSLELGDSALYFCASSVGLAGGTNEQFFGPGTRLTVL.

The rearrangement uses TRBV11-3 and TRBJ2-5; 8 bases map to TRBD1. Germline V gene data show CDR1 as SGHNT and CDR2 as YENEEA. Trimming removed 5 bases from V and 5 bases from J; junction bases left unmatched: 10. The CDR3 is made up of 15 amino acids. CDR3: CASSPRAGGGETQYF. The DNA of the CDR3 is TGTGCCAGCAGCCCTAGAGCAGGGGGCGGTGAGACCCAGTACTTC.

V gene TRBV7-6 combines with J gene TRBJ1-5; D perhaps matches TRBD1 (5 bases). In germline, CDR1 is SGHVS, CDR2 FNYEAQ. The V and J ends lost 4 bases and 0 bases respectively, with 16 bases between them. This CDR3 is 17 amino acids long. The CDR3 here is CASSSTAGGDSNQPQHF. DNA for the CDR3: TGTGCCAGCAGCTCGACGGCTGGGGGGGATAGCAATCAGCCCCAGCATTTT.

The chain has TRBV5-1 and TRBJ1-5; D is uncertain. The CDR3 runs 15 residues. V lost 4 bases and J 7 bases, leaving 18 bases between the germline ends. Germline CDR1 SGHRS, CDR2 YFSETQ. For the CDR3, the DNA is TGCGCCAGCAGCCCCTCGAGCTGGGAGGGCCAGCCCCAGCATTTT. It is translated as CASSPSSWEGQPQHF.

This chain links TRBV5-4 with TRBJ2-3; TRBD2 matches 10 bases. The V gene end was trimmed by 1 base and the J gene end by 0 bases; junction bases not matched to a gene: 8. CDR1 and CDR2 (germline): SGHNT, YYREEE (reference sequence). This CDR3 contains 18 residues. DNA of the CDR3: TGTGCCAGCAGCTTGTGGTCTAGCGGGAGTGCTAGCACAGATACGCAGTATTTT. It is translated as CASSLWSSGSASTDTQYF.

The J gene is TRBJ2-1, the V gene TRBV19, with 7 bases matching TRBD1. This CDR3 is built from 15 residues. Germline V lookup: CDR1 LNHDA, CDR2 SQIVND (reference sequence). The V gene end was trimmed by 8 bases and the J gene end by 4 bases; junction bases not matched to a gene: 11. This chain's CDR3 is CASATGASRYNEQFF. The CDR3 DNA reads as TGTGCCAGTGCTACAGGGGCTTCGAGGTACAATGAGCAGTTCTTC.

V is TRBV16 and J is TRBJ1-2; unclear D gene. There are 15 residues in the CDR3. Germline assignment: CDR1 KGHSY and CDR2 FQNENV. V was cut by 4 bases and J by 3 bases, with 15 bases left in between. This chain's CDR3 is CASSRRRNGDYGYTF. CDR3 nucleotide sequence: TGTGCCAGCAGCCGACGTAGGAACGGGGACTATGGCTACACCTTC.

The rearrangement uses TRBV19 and TRBJ2-1; 16 nucleotides line up with TRBD2. The germline V gene has CDR1 LNHDA and CDR2 SQIVND (reference sequence). The CDR3 is 17 amino acids. The ends lost 6 bases at V and 2 bases at J; junction bases unmatched: 4. The CDR3 reads CASRGLAGGSPYNEQFF. DNA for the CDR3: TGTGCCAGTAGGGGACTAGCGGGGGGGTCGCCCTACAATGAGCAGTTCTTC.

CDR3 region: CASSLLGGQAPTNYGYTF. In DNA, the CDR3 is TGTGCCAGCAGCTTATTGGGGGGACAGGCGCCCACTAACTATGGCTACACCTTC. The rearrangement uses TRBV7-3 and TRBJ1-2; 8 bases are a match to TRBD1. CDR1 and CDR2 from the germline V gene are SGHTA and FQGTGA. This CDR3 spans 18 amino acids. J lost 0 bases, V lost 2 bases, and 11 bases had no gene match.

This clone was picked up one time. CDR3 nucleotides: TGTGCCAGCAGCTTGGCAGGTTATAGCACAGATACGCAGTATTTT. Its translation is CASSLAGYSTDTQYF. This chain joins TRBV5-4 and TRBJ2-3; D call uncertain. Between the trimmed V and J ends, which lost 0 bases and 0 bases, there was a span of 8 bases. Germline V gives CDR1 SGHNT, CDR2 YYREEE (reference sequence). CDR3 length equals 15 residues.

This clone was counted a single time. The J gene is TRBJ2-5, the V gene TRBV5-1, with unresolved D. The V and J ends lost 4 bases and 0 bases respectively, with 4 bases between them. Germline V gene lookup returns CDR1 SGHRS and CDR2 YFSETQ. This CDR3 comprises 12 residues. DNA for the CDR3: TGCGCCAGCAGCCCTAACCAAGAGACCCAGTACTTC. Protein: CASSPNQETQYF.

J is TRBJ1-1 and V is TRBV6-6; no firm D call. Germline V gene data show CDR1 as MNHNY and CDR2 as SVGAGI (reference sequence). The ends were cut back, 2 bases at V and 8 bases at J, with 12 bases in the middle. CDR3 size: 13 residues. DNA for the CDR3: TGTGCCAGCAGTTACGCCCCAGTAACCGAAGCTTTCTTT. Translated, it gives CASSYAPVTEAFF.

This chain joins TRBV5-1 and TRBJ2-6; D ambiguous. Trimming took 3 bases from V and 1 from J, leaving 8 bases between them. The CDR3 totals 15 residues. In germline, CDR1 is SGHRS, CDR2 YFSETQ. The CDR3 sequence: CASSSTVSGANVLTF. DNA of the CDR3: TGCGCCAGCAGCTCCACAGTATCTGGGGCCAACGTCCTGACTTTC.

The V call is TRBV20-1, the J call TRBJ1-2; TRBD1 is a possible D gene (6 bases). V was clipped by 3 bases and J by 8 bases, with 10 bases between them. The CDR3 has 11 residues. Germline lookup yields CDR1 DFQATT and CDR2 SNEGSKA (reference sequence). CDR3 in DNA: TGCAGTGCTAGTTTCGGACAGGGCTACACCTTC. Its translation: CSASFGQGYTF.

V and J are TRBV19 and TRBJ2-1, with TRBD2 matching over 11 bases. The CDR3 is made up of 15 amino acids. Germline CDR1 LNHDA, CDR2 SQIVND (reference sequence). J was trimmed by 5 bases and V by 6 bases; bases with no gene match: 6. The CDR3 loop is CASSTLAGANNEQFF. CDR3 coding DNA: TGTGCCAGTAGCACACTAGCGGGGGCGAACAATGAGCAGTTCTTC.

The genes are TRBV3-1 (or the pseudogene TRBV3-2) and TRBJ2-5; weak D call: TRBD2 (6 bases). The V gene lost 4 bases and the J gene lost 4 bases, with 16 bases spanning the gap. The CDR3 has 15 amino acids. CDR1 is LGHDT and CDR2 is YNNKEL in the germline V gene (reference sequence). CDR3 sequence: CASSREDTIRETQYF. CDR3 DNA sequence: TGTGCCAGCAGCCGGGAGGACACCATAAGAGAGACCCAGTACTTC.

The chain uses TRBV19 and TRBJ2-3, with 8 nucleotides matching TRBD2. In germline, CDR1 is LNHDA, CDR2 SQIVND (reference sequence). The CDR3 loop spans 17 amino acids. V lost 3 bases and J lost 3; bases outside the gene matches: 11. The CDR3 reads CASSIALGRGGTDTQYF. In DNA form, the CDR3 reads TGTGCCAGTAGTATCGCTCTGGGTCGGGGGGGGACAGATACGCAGTATTTT.

The rearrangement links TRBV6-5 to TRBJ2-7, with unresolved D. In germline, CDR1 is MNHEY, CDR2 SVGAGI. This CDR3 spans 11 amino acids. V lost 5 bases and J lost 3, with 5 bases in between. The CDR3 loop is CASSQNYEQYF. The CDR3 coding sequence is TGTGCCAGCAGTCAGAACTACGAGCAGTACTTC.

The chain combines TRBV7-9 with TRBJ1-2; TRBD1 matches at 8 bases. The CDR3 sequence is 15 residues long. V dropped 5 bases and J dropped 3; count of bases not matched to a gene: 8. Germline V gene lookup returns CDR1 SEHNR and CDR2 FQNEAQ (reference sequence). DNA for the CDR3: TGTGCCAGCAGCCGGAATCAGGGGGCGGACTATGGCTACACCTTC. It is translated as CASSRNQGADYGYTF.

Only one count was recorded for this clone. The chain joins TRBV27 to TRBJ1-5; 10 bases align to TRBD1. The CDR3 is made up of 16 amino acids. V trimming: 2 bases; J trimming: 5 bases; junction bases outside the gene matches: 6. CDR1 MNHEY and CDR2 SMNVEV come from the germline V gene (reference sequence). The DNA for the CDR3 is TGTGCCAGCAGTTTAAGAGCCGGGACAGGGGATCAGCCCCAGCATTTT. Encoded protein: CASSLRAGTGDQPQHF.

The chain uses TRBV29-1 and TRBJ2-5, with D possibly TRBD1 on 6 matching bases. Germline assignment: CDR1 SQVTM and CDR2 ANQGSEA. There are 14 residues in the CDR3. Trimming stripped 5 bases from V and 4 bases from J, with 17 bases between. The CDR3 here is CSVRFTGLRETQYF. The DNA of the CDR3 is TGCAGCGTTCGATTCACAGGGCTGAGAGAGACCCAGTACTTC.